A selection of T cell receptor beta chains follows, all from one sample in a study of PD-L1 blockade in urothelial cancer. Libraries were prepared by immunoSEQ multiplex PCR; TCRdb keeps only in-frame clonotypes and omits some of them. This sample has around 110,000 clones; approximately 90% occur once, and the top ten carry around 4%. This specimen was PBMCs, taken around atezolizumab (anti-PD-L1) treatment. The receptor source for this set is a man in his 60s with urothelial cancer. Each CDR3 is given with its conserved first and last residue. A D gene is named only where the DNA matches it firmly. Size is stated for part of the rows, as once, few or many counts, or as a class when the clone is expanded.

d_call | j_call | clone_size | v_call | cdr3_nt | cdr3_aa
- | TRBJ1-6 | - | TRBV9 | TGTGCCAGCAGCGCCCTAGTTGGGGCTAGGGATTCACCCCTCCACTTT | CASSALVGARDSPLHF
TRBD2 | TRBJ2-3 | - | TRBV19 | TGTGCCAGTTCGGGGGGGCCGGGGGATACGCAGTATTTT | CASSGGPGDTQYF
- | TRBJ1-3 | - | TRBV7-2 | TGTGCCAGCAGCTATGACAGCTTCTCTGGAAACACCATATATTTT | CASSYDSFSGNTIYF
TRBD1 | TRBJ1-2 | - | TRBV30 | TGTGCCTGGAGTGATATTACGGACAGGGGGGGCCTCGGTCACTTC | CAWSDITDRGGLGHF
TRBD1 | TRBJ1-4 | - | TRBV4-3 | TGCGCCAGCAGCCAAACCGGGACAGTTAATGAAAAACTGTTTTTT | CASSQTGTVNEKLFF
TRBD2 | TRBJ2-5 | - | TRBV2 | TGTGCCAGCAGTGAAGGGGGGGGTCAAGAGACCCAGTACTTC | CASSEGGGQETQYF
- | TRBJ2-1 | - | TRBV11-3 | TGTGCCAGCAGCCCTCGGTCAGGGCTGGGGAATGAGCAGTTCTTC | CASSPRSGLGNEQFF
TRBD2 | TRBJ2-2 | - | TRBV18 | TGTGCCAGCTCACCACCCGGCGGGAGCGGCACCGGGGAGCTGTTTTTT | CASSPPGGSGTGELFF
- | TRBJ1-2 | - | TRBV1 | TGCACCAGCAGTCTAATAAACCAGGGTACTGGCTACACCTTC | CTSSLINQGTGYTF
TRBD1 | TRBJ2-2 | few | TRBV28 | TGTGCCAGCAGTCCTACCTTAGCGACAGGGGGCAACACCGGGGAGCTGTTTTTT | CASSPTLATGGNTGELFF
- | TRBJ2-6 | - | TRBV27 | TGTGCCAGCAGAAAGGGACAACTCCTCTCTGGGGCCAACGTCCTGACTTTC | CASRKGQLLSGANVLTF
TRBD1 | TRBJ1-5 | - | TRBV6-5 | TGTGCCAGCAGTCAGGACAGGGGCGGCAATCAGCCCCAGCATTTT | CASSQDRGGNQPQHF
- | TRBJ1-6 | - | TRBV27 | TGTGCCAGCAGTTTATTCCAGGAAAATAATTCACCCCTCCACTTT | CASSLFQENNSPLHF
TRBD2 | TRBJ2-5 | - | TRBV29-1 | TGCAGCGGCGGCCGGGGGAGCGGGGCAGAAGAGACCCAGTACTTC | CSGGRGSGAEETQYF
- | TRBJ2-7 | - | TRBV19 | TGTGCCAGTAGTATATCTTCCTCTTCGTTTATGTACGAGCAGTACTTC | CASSISSSSFMYEQYF
- | TRBJ1-2 | - | TRBV19 | TGTGCCAGTACTCGCCAGGGTAATGGCTACACCTTC | CASTRQGNGYTF
TRBD1 | TRBJ1-1 | - | TRBV13 | TGTGCCAGCAGCTTAGAGGGACAGGGGATTCGGAACACTGAAGCTTTCTTT | CASSLEGQGIRNTEAFF
- | TRBJ1-2 | once | TRBV7-3 | TGTGCCAGCAGCCCCGGGACAAATAACTATGGCTACACCTTC | CASSPGTNNYGYTF
TRBD2 | TRBJ2-7 | - | TRBV15 | TGTGCCACCAGCAGACAGCGGACTAGCGGGATACGTGAGCAGTACTTC | CATSRQRTSGIREQYF